The 32 T cell receptor beta chains listed next were all sequenced from one sample in a study of control samples from healthy donors and cancer patients. The protocol was immunoSEQ multiplex PCR, while the TCRdb copy is restricted to in-frame clones and leaves out a portion. The sample consists of about 130,000 clones, just under 95% of them appearing once. Sequencing used PBMCs. The origin of the receptors is a man aged 60 to 69 with colorectal cancer.

The chain combines TRBV18 with TRBJ2-3; 8 bases are shared with TRBD2. CDR1 is KGHSH, CDR2 LQKENI, per germline. CDR3 size: 16 residues. V lost 1 base and J lost 2; bases outside the gene matches: 5. The CDR3 reads CASSPLPGGPTDTQYF. The CDR3 DNA reads TGTGCCAGCTCACCACTGCCGGGGGGGCCCACAGATACGCAGTATTTT.

Here the CDR3 DNA reads TGTGCCAGCAGCCAAGATCTAGGGGGGGGAGTTTATGGCTACACCTTC. The encoded protein is CASSQDLGGGVYGYTF. V is TRBV4-2 and J is TRBJ1-2; the D gene is possibly TRBD1 (6 bases). This CDR3 region has 16 residues. The V and J ends lost 0 bases and 5 bases respectively, with 16 bases between them. CDR1 LGHNA and CDR2 YNFKEQ come from the germline V gene.

The chain carries TRBV5-8 and TRBJ2-5; D tentatively fits TRBD1 or TRBD2 (6 bases each). Germline loops: CDR1 SGHTS, CDR2 YDEGEE. Trimming left V 4 bases short and J 0 bases short, with 10 bases between. The CDR3 length is 14 residues. The CDR3 is CASSGGTNQETQYF. The CDR3 DNA sequence: TGTGCCAGCAGCGGCGGGACAAACCAAGAGACCCAGTACTTC.

The chain has TRBV2 and TRBJ2-7, with TRBD1 matching 8 bases. Germline CDR1 reads SNHLY; CDR2 reads FYNNEI. The V gene end was trimmed by 2 bases and the J gene end by 2 bases; junction bases not matched to a gene: 5. CDR3 size: 15 residues. This CDR3 reads CASSEPRGQAYEQYF. The DNA for the CDR3 is TGTGCCAGCAGTGAACCCCGGGGACAGGCCTACGAGCAGTACTTC.

The chain links TRBV11-2 to TRBJ1-1, with D unresolved. The CDR3 is made up of 12 amino acids. The V gene lost 1 base and the J gene lost 6 bases, with 6 bases spanning the gap. Per the germline V gene, CDR1 is SGHAT and CDR2 is FQNNGV. CDR3 residues: CASSLGNPEAFF. The CDR3 bases are TGTGCCAGCAGCTTAGGGAATCCTGAAGCTTTCTTT.

V gene TRBV5-1 combines with J gene TRBJ1-1; weak D call: TRBD1 (5 bases). The CDR3 contains 16 residues. The germline V gene encodes CDR1 SGHRS and CDR2 YFSETQ. The V and J ends lost 4 bases and 0 bases respectively, with 16 bases between them. CDR3 DNA sequence: TGCGCCAGCAGCCTTGGTGGGGCCTATATGAACACTGAAGCTTTCTTT. Residues: CASSLGGAYMNTEAFF.

This clone has a handful of counts. The V gene is TRBV4-1, the J gene TRBJ1-1, with D maybe TRBD1 (5 bases). Germline CDR1 MGHRA, CDR2 YSYEKL. The CDR3 is made up of 14 amino acids. Trimming took 2 bases from V and 8 from J, leaving 15 bases between them. The CDR3 loop reads CASSQTAARGEAFF. In nucleotides, the CDR3 is TGCGCCAGCAGCCAAACGGCAGCTAGGGGAGAAGCTTTCTTT.

The chain recombines TRBV18 with TRBJ1-1; D ambiguous. CDR1 is KGHSH and CDR2 is LQKENI in the germline V gene. Deletions cut 3 bases from V and 5 bases from J, with 10 bases between. The CDR3 loop spans 13 amino acids. Here the CDR3 reads CASSPGRDTEAFF. The CDR3 nucleotides are TGTGCCAGCTCACCGGGAAGGGATACTGAAGCTTTCTTT.

The V gene is TRBV6-1, the J gene TRBJ2-4; perhaps TRBD2 as D (6 bases). Looked up from germline, CDR1 is MNHNS and CDR2 is SASEGT. The germline V and J ends were trimmed by 3 bases and 1 base, with 7 bases remaining between them. The CDR3 runs 14 residues. Written as DNA, the CDR3 is TGTGCCAGCAGTGATGGGGGGGCCAAAAACATTCAGTACTTC. This gives the protein CASSDGGAKNIQYF.

The V gene is TRBV3-1 (or the pseudogene TRBV3-2), the J gene TRBJ1-5; D is unclear. The V gene lost 3 bases and the J gene lost 2 bases, with 8 bases spanning the gap. This CDR3 is 14 amino acids long. Germline lookup yields CDR1 LGHDT and CDR2 YNNKEL (reference sequence). The CDR3, as DNA: TGTGCCAGCAGCCAGACATCGGGCAATCAGCCCCAGCATTTT. Translated: CASSQTSGNQPQHF.

This clone came up once. The CDR3 nucleotides read TGTGCCAGCAGGGCTAGTCCTACAGATACGCAGTATTTT. It yields the protein CASRASPTDTQYF. V is TRBV2 and J is TRBJ2-3; D is uncertain. Germline CDR1 is SNHLY and CDR2 is FYNNEI. Trimming pared 6 bases from V and 3 bases from J, leaving 10 bases between. The CDR3 has 13 amino acids.

The chain is built from TRBV5-4 and TRBJ2-5; 7 bases are shared with TRBD1. Germline V lookup: CDR1 SGHNT, CDR2 YYREEE (reference sequence). CDR3 size: 14 residues. Trimming at V came to 4 bases and at J to 4 bases, leaving 7 bases not matched to a gene. The CDR3 here is CASSLDRRIETQYF. The CDR3 bases are TGTGCCAGCAGCCTGGACAGGAGAATAGAGACCCAGTACTTC.

This chain connects TRBV7-8 to TRBJ2-1; 11 nucleotides match TRBD2. V lost 5 bases, J lost 2 bases, and 5 bases stayed unmatched. This CDR3 region has 16 residues. Germline lookup yields CDR1 SGHVS and CDR2 FQNEAQ. In nucleotides, the CDR3 is TGTGCCAGCAGCCTCCGACTAGCGGGGACCTACAATGAGCAGTTCTTC. This sequence encodes CASSLRLAGTYNEQFF. Using reference TRBV7-8 and TRBJ2-1 for the parts outside the CDR3, the full variable domain is GAGVSQSPRYKVAKRGQDVALRCDPISGHVSLFWYQQALGQGPEFLTYFQNEAQLDKSGLPSDRFFAERPEGSVSTLKIQRTQQEDSAVYLCASSLRLAGTYNEQFFGPGTRLTVL.

The V gene is TRBV7-2, the J gene TRBJ2-5; 7 positions agree with TRBD2. The V gene's germline CDR1 is SGHTA and CDR2 FQGNSA. Trimming cost V 1 base and J 4 bases; bases outside gene matches: 15. This CDR3 is 18 amino acids long. DNA of the CDR3: TGTGCCAGCAGCTTAGTCGCTCGGGTCTGGGGGGGAATAGAGACCCAGTACTTC. Protein product: CASSLVARVWGGIETQYF.

The V and J genes are TRBV3-1 (or the pseudogene TRBV3-2) and TRBJ1-6, with unresolved D. Trimming cost V 1 base and J 10 bases, with 8 bases left between them. The CDR3 is made up of 13 amino acids. Per germline, CDR1 LGHDT and CDR2 YNNKEL (reference sequence). CDR3 coding DNA: TGTGCCAGCAGCCAAGTAACAGTATCACCCCTCCACTTT. This encodes CASSQVTVSPLHF.

The V gene is TRBV6-2 or TRBV6-3, the J gene TRBJ2-4; D unresolved. V gave up 2 bases and J gave up 6 bases, with 5 bases separating them. Germline-derived CDR1 and CDR2 are MNHEY and SVGEGT. CDR3 length equals 12 residues. CDR3 residues: CASSYPGNIQYF. CDR3 sequence (DNA): TGTGCCAGCAGTTACCCCGGAAACATTCAGTACTTC.

This clone has more than one count but fewer than ten. This sequence joins TRBV3-1 (or the pseudogene TRBV3-2) and TRBJ2-7; D is ambiguous. This CDR3 is built from 11 residues. V was shortened by 3 bases and J by 6 bases, with 6 bases between the two germline ends. Per germline, CDR1 LGHDT and CDR2 YNNKEL (reference sequence). This chain's CDR3 is CASSHGREQYF. The DNA for the CDR3 is TGTGCCAGCAGCCACGGCCGCGAGCAGTACTTC.

The J gene is TRBJ2-7, the V gene TRBV22-1; the D call of TRBD1 is as the table states it, not checked on the DNA. TRBV22-1 is designated a pseudogene. This CDR3 is built from 24 residues. In DNA form, the CDR3 reads TGTCCTGGGAGCGCACTGGACCTCCCCGCCAGGGGGCGTCAACAACATCCCTTCTCCTACGAGCAGTACTTC. As protein: CPGSALDLPARGRQQHPFSYEQYF.

The chain is built from TRBV10-3 and TRBJ2-1; 7 bases align to TRBD1. Trimming at V came to 10 bases and at J to 10 bases, leaving 13 bases not matched to a gene. This CDR3 has 13 amino acids. Germline V gene data show CDR1 as ENHRY and CDR2 as SYGVKD. CDR3 loop: CATTGTDKREQFF. CDR3 sequence (DNA): TGTGCCACAACAGGGACAGACAAGCGAGAGCAGTTCTTC.

The genes are TRBV12-3 or TRBV12-4 and TRBJ1-2; 11 nucleotides agree with TRBD1. This CDR3 contains 13 residues. Trimming took 11 bases from V and 4 from J; bases not matched to a gene: 6. CDR3 amino acids: CAGGDRGTYGYTF. CDR3 coding DNA: TGTGCCGGGGGGGACAGGGGGACCTATGGCTACACCTTC.

The V and J genes are TRBV12-3 or TRBV12-4 and TRBJ2-5; D is possibly TRBD2 (6 bases). The length of the CDR3 is 13 residues. Trimming removed 4 bases from V and 1 base from J, with 7 bases in between. CDR3 sequence (DNA): TGTGCCAGCAGTTACGGGGGCCAAGAGACCCAGTACTTC. Its protein is CASSYGGQETQYF.

This chain connects TRBV10-3 to TRBJ1-2; D is possibly TRBD1 (6 bases). The germline CDR1 and CDR2 sequences are ENHRY and SYGVKD. This CDR3 is built from 14 residues. The ends were cut back, 3 bases at V and 7 bases at J, with 15 bases in the middle. The CDR3 is CAISDTGPPAGYTF. The CDR3 DNA follows: TGTGCCATCAGTGATACAGGGCCCCCTGCTGGCTACACCTTC.

The chain carries TRBV4-1 and TRBJ1-5; TRBD1 is a possible D gene (5 bases). The CDR3 spans 15 residues. Trimming pared 1 base from V and 1 base from J, leaving 8 bases between. Germline CDR1 MGHRA, CDR2 YSYEKL. Here the CDR3 reads CASSQVAGSNQPQHF. The CDR3 DNA sequence: TGCGCCAGCAGCCAAGTAGCAGGGAGCAATCAGCCCCAGCATTTT.

The chain links TRBV10-3 to TRBJ1-1, with 10 positions matching TRBD1. The V gene's germline CDR1 is ENHRY and CDR2 SYGVKD. With V trimmed by 4 bases and J by 4 bases, 3 bases remained unmatched. The CDR3 extends over 14 amino acids. The CDR3 here is CAISAGTGATEAFF. CDR3 DNA: TGTGCCATCAGTGCCGGGACAGGGGCCACTGAAGCTTTCTTT.

J is TRBJ1-1 and V is TRBV12-3 or TRBV12-4; 7 bases fit TRBD1. The V and J ends lost 6 bases and 11 bases, in that order; junction bases with no gene match: 12. CDR3 length: 13 amino acids. The CDR3, as DNA: TGTGCCAGCAGCCGAACAGGGGTCGGGAGCGCTTTCTTT. This gives the protein CASSRTGVGSAFF.

The chain is built from TRBV6-6 and TRBJ1-5; 9 nucleotides align to TRBD1. Germline trimming cut 5 bases from V and 2 bases from J; bases unmatched to any gene: 10. The CDR3 sequence is 17 residues long. Germline V lookup: CDR1 MNHNY, CDR2 SVGAGI (reference sequence). The CDR3 is CASSLQGAGIRNQPQHF. The CDR3 DNA follows: TGTGCCAGCAGTCTACAGGGGGCTGGAATTCGCAATCAGCCCCAGCATTTT.

The J gene is TRBJ1-2, the V gene TRBV9; 7 bases line up with TRBD1. This CDR3 contains 14 residues. V lost 0 bases to trimming and J lost 9 bases; unmatched junction nucleotides: 8. CDR1 is SGDLS and CDR2 is YYNGEE in the germline V gene. The CDR3 region has the DNA TGTGCCAGCAGCGTAGAGGGGGCTGTTGGGAGCTACACCTTC. Residues: CASSVEGAVGSYTF.

The genes are TRBV2 and TRBJ1-6; D is undetermined. Trimming stripped 4 bases from V and 7 bases from J, with 11 bases between. In germline, CDR1 is SNHLY, CDR2 FYNNEI. This CDR3 comprises 14 residues. This CDR3 is CASSGYTLNSPLHF. The DNA of the CDR3 is TGTGCCAGCAGTGGATACACCCTCAATTCACCCCTCCACTTT.

This rearrangement joins TRBV19 to TRBJ2-1; TRBD2 might be the D (6 bases). CDR1 is LNHDA, CDR2 SQIVND, per germline (reference sequence). V dropped 7 bases and J dropped 9 bases, with 19 bases sitting between them. CDR3 length: 14 residues. In DNA form, the CDR3 reads TGTGCCAGTACGAGAGGGGCCCTGGGAGGTGAGCAGTTCTTC. This codes for CASTRGALGGEQFF.

A remark on this clone: One junction end does not reproduce the germline sequence, and a read error may be involved. The rearrangement links TRBV11-2 to TRBJ2-7; a weak D match, TRBD2 (7 bases). CDR3 size: 12 residues. The germline V gene encodes CDR1 SGHAT and CDR2 FQNNGV. As DNA, the CDR3 is TGTGCCAGCAGCTTAGATCTGGCGGGGGCCAACTTC. This translates into CASSLDLAGANF.

The chain links TRBV19 to TRBJ1-2; TRBD1 is a possible D gene (5 bases). The CDR3 runs to 13 residues. Trimming pared 7 bases from V and 7 bases from J, leaving 16 bases between. CDR1 LNHDA and CDR2 SQIVND come from the germline V gene (reference sequence). This chain's CDR3 is CASNEPGNSGYTF. In nucleotides, the CDR3 is TGTGCCAGTAATGAGCCAGGGAACAGTGGCTACACCTTC.

The chain carries TRBV19 and TRBJ2-2, with TRBD1 matching over 7 bases. Looked up from germline, CDR1 is LNHDA and CDR2 is SQIVND (reference sequence). The CDR3 runs to 18 residues. Trimming took 6 bases from V and 2 from J; bases not matched to a gene: 15. CDR3 DNA sequence: TGTGCCAGTAGACAAGCCCCCAGGGGGAAGGCCAACACCGGGGAGCTGTTTTTT. It codes for CASRQAPRGKANTGELFF.